This T cell receptor beta chain was captured by sequencing in a study of OX40 agonist ivuxolimab in advanced cancers. The V gene's germline CDR1 is MDHEN and CDR2 SYDVKM. Losses at the gene ends were 5 bases for V and 7 bases for J; bases not matched to a gene: 10. The CDR3 has 16 amino acids. Produced via immunoSEQ multiplex PCR; TCRdb's table is partial and in-frame only. Of roughly 93,000 clones listed, less than 95% are singletons. Sample: CD4+ or CD8+ T cells sorted from blood, taken in a trial of the OX40 agonist ivuxolimab. The TCR originated in an adult with an advanced solid tumor such as melanoma, head and neck, liver or kidney cancer. The genes are TRBV28 and TRBJ1-6; TRBD1 aligns across 8 bases. DNA of the CDR3: TGTGCCAGCAGTCCTGACGGGACAGGAGGGAATTCACCCCTCCACTTT. It is translated as CASSPDGTGGNSPLHF.